Listed here are 18 T cell receptor beta chains from one sample, sequenced in a study of fetal regulatory T cell absence and autoimmunity. Assay used: immunoSEQ multiplex PCR; TCRdb lists only in-frame clones, some missing. The sample gives 46,000 or so clones, about 79% of which show up once; roughly 0.37% is in the top ten. Material: cord blood. Source of these receptors: a newborn boy with IPEX syndrome.

This clone was seen a handful of times. J is TRBJ1-2 and V is TRBV7-2, with D possibly matching TRBD1 (5 bases). V lost 5 bases and J 8 bases, leaving 12 bases between the germline ends. This CDR3 has 12 residues. Germline CDR1 SGHTA, CDR2 FQGNSA. The CDR3 loop is CASSAGREGYTF. As DNA, the CDR3 is TGTGCCAGCAGCGCGGGACGAGAGGGCTACACCTTC.

The gene calls are TRBV9 and TRBJ1-4, with TRBD1 matching over 7 bases. This CDR3 spans 15 amino acids. J lost 3 bases, V lost 2 bases, and 4 bases had no gene match. Germline V gives CDR1 SGDLS, CDR2 YYNGEE. CDR3 loop: CASSVLTGPNEKLFF. DNA for the CDR3: TGTGCCAGCAGCGTTTTGACAGGGCCTAATGAAAAACTGTTTTTT.

The CDR3 sequence is CATSVNRETTNEQFF. CDR3 in DNA: TGTGCCACCAGCGTTAACAGGGAAACTACAAATGAGCAGTTCTTC. The chain uses TRBV15 and TRBJ2-1, with D tentatively TRBD1 (6 bases). Germline V gives CDR1 LNHNV, CDR2 YYDKDF (reference sequence). The CDR3 has 15 residues. V lost 5 bases to trimming and J lost 7 bases, with 18 bases between them.

The chain combines TRBV5-1 with TRBJ1-4; 9 nucleotides line up with TRBD1. Per the germline V gene, CDR1 is SGHRS and CDR2 is YFSETQ. Trimming at V came to 0 bases and at J to 7 bases, leaving 4 bases not matched to a gene. The CDR3 loop spans 15 amino acids. DNA of the CDR3: TGCGCCAGCAGCTTGGGGACAGGGGAGGTTGAAAAACTGTTTTTT. Translated: CASSLGTGEVEKLFF.

This rearrangement joins TRBV19 to TRBJ1-5; no reliable D call. CDR1 is LNHDA and CDR2 is SQIVND in the germline V gene (reference sequence). The CDR3 contains 13 residues. Trimming shortened V by 5 bases and J by 2 bases, and 7 bases separated the two germline ends. The CDR3 coding sequence is TGTGCCAGTAGTGGTTTGGGCAATCAGCCCCAGCATTTT. It codes for CASSGLGNQPQHF. Complete variable domain (other parts from reference TRBV19 and TRBJ1-5): DGGITQSPKYLFRKEGQNVTLSCEQNLNHDAMYWYRQDPGQGLRLIYYSQIVNDFQKGDIAEGYSVSREKKESFPLTVTSAQKNPTAFYLCASSGLGNQPQHFGDGTRLSIL.

This chain links TRBV19 with TRBJ1-5; D not certain. The germline V gene has CDR1 LNHDA and CDR2 SQIVND (reference sequence). With 7 bases removed from V and 5 bases from J, the gap between germline ends came to 9 bases. The CDR3 runs to 12 residues. The CDR3 bases are TGTGCCAGTAAGGAAGGAGATCAGCCCCAGCATTTT. Its translation is CASKEGDQPQHF.

The CDR3 is CASSPGTGRSYEQYF. In nucleotides, the CDR3 is TGTGCCAGCAGCCCAGGGACAGGGCGATCCTACGAGCAGTACTTC. The V call is TRBV11-2, the J call TRBJ2-7, with 9 bases aligning to TRBD1. The CDR3 runs to 15 residues. The trim removed 5 bases at V and 1 base at J, leaving 6 bases unmatched. CDR1 is SGHAT and CDR2 is FQNNGV in the germline V gene. Variable domain in full (rest from reference TRBV11-2 and TRBJ2-7): EAGVAQSPRYKIIEKRQSVAFWCNPISGHATLYWYQQILGQGPKLLIQFQNNGVVDDSQLPKDRFSAERLKGVDSTLKIQPAKLEDSAVYLCASSPGTGRSYEQYFGPGTRLTVT.

This clone showed up just a few times. The V call is TRBV5-1, the J call TRBJ2-7; 7 bases are shared with TRBD1. The ends lost 3 bases at V and 3 bases at J; junction bases unmatched: 6. Per the germline V gene, CDR1 is SGHRS and CDR2 is YFSETQ. The length of the CDR3 is 14 residues. In nucleotides, the CDR3 is TGCGCCAGCAGCTGGGGGACAGTTCGCTACGAGCAGTACTTC. Translation gives CASSWGTVRYEQYF.

This sequence joins TRBV4-1 and TRBJ2-5; the D gene is possibly TRBD2 (5 bases). V was pared by 2 bases and J by 5 bases, with 18 bases between. Germline V lookup: CDR1 MGHRA, CDR2 YSYEKL. This CDR3 contains 16 residues. The CDR3 coding sequence is TGCGCCAGCAGCCAACCCCTAGCTTTCGGTAGCGAGACCCAGTACTTC. This encodes CASSQPLAFGSETQYF.

The CDR3, as DNA: TGTGCCAGCAGTGAATGGCTAGCGGGAGGGCCAGGCGGGGAGCTGTTTTTT. It is translated as CASSEWLAGGPGGELFF. The chain carries TRBV2 and TRBJ2-2, with 12 bases aligning to TRBD2. Per germline, CDR1 SNHLY and CDR2 FYNNEI. V was pared by 2 bases and J by 7 bases, with 8 bases of the junction left unmatched. The CDR3 sequence is 17 residues long.

This rearrangement joins TRBV2 to TRBJ2-4, with D perhaps matching TRBD2 (6 bases). V was cut by 5 bases and J by 0 bases, with 8 bases left in between. The CDR3 is 14 residues long. The germline V gene has CDR1 SNHLY and CDR2 FYNNEI. CDR3 loop: CASSSAGAKNIQYF. The CDR3 region has the DNA TGTGCCAGCAGTTCAGCGGGAGCCAAAAACATTCAGTACTTC.

Only one count was recorded for this clone. The same CDR3 arises from other DNA sequences in this sample as well. V and J are TRBV5-4 and TRBJ1-4; D perhaps matches TRBD1 (5 bases). Germline values: CDR1 SGHNT, CDR2 YYREEE (reference sequence). The CDR3 covers 15 residues. V was trimmed by 3 bases and J by 5 bases, leaving 14 bases between them. The CDR3 loop is CASSSHRDRNEKLFF. The DNA of the CDR3 is TGTGCCAGCAGCTCGCACCGGGACCGAAATGAAAAACTGTTTTTT.

This chain connects TRBV9 to TRBJ2-5, with 8 bases that match TRBD2. Germline-derived CDR1 and CDR2 are SGDLS and YYNGEE. The CDR3 covers 14 residues. After removal of 7 bases from V and 5 bases from J, the junction contained 10 bases not matched to a gene. CDR3 bases: TGTGCCAGCGCTCCGGGGGGGGGCTGGGAGACCCAGTACTTC. Protein: CASAPGGGWETQYF.

This clone was counted a single time. The chain employs TRBV19 and TRBJ1-3, with D uncertain. Looked up from germline, CDR1 is LNHDA and CDR2 is SQIVND (reference sequence). CDR3 length: 16 residues. Trimming left V 5 bases short and J 1 base short, with 15 bases between. The CDR3 DNA reads TGTGCCAGTAGTCTTCACGCGGATCCTTCTGGAAACACCATATATTTT. Amino acid sequence: CASSLHADPSGNTIYF.

The rearrangement joins TRBV9 to TRBJ2-3; the match to TRBD1 covers 7 bases. This CDR3 has 17 amino acids. Germline CDR1 SGDLS, CDR2 YYNGEE. V was pared by 0 bases and J by 2 bases, with 9 bases of the junction left unmatched. The CDR3 loop is CASSVASTGRYTDTQYF. In DNA, the CDR3 is TGTGCCAGCAGCGTAGCCTCGACAGGGCGCTACACAGATACGCAGTATTTT.

The chain employs TRBV6-4 and TRBJ2-5, with D hard to call. Germline V gives CDR1 MRHNA, CDR2 SNTAGT. Trimming left V 5 bases short and J 4 bases short, with 11 bases between. This CDR3 region has 13 residues. DNA of the CDR3: TGTGCCAGCAGTCGATCCGTGGGAGAGACCCAGTACTTC. This encodes CASSRSVGETQYF.

This rearrangement joins TRBV19 to TRBJ2-1, with D unresolved. CDR1 is LNHDA, CDR2 SQIVND, per germline (reference sequence). CDR3 length: 13 residues. V was clipped by 2 bases and J by 4 bases, with 6 bases between them. CDR3 sequence: CASSITLYNEQFF. As DNA, the CDR3 is TGTGCCAGTAGTATAACCTTATACAATGAGCAGTTCTTC.

V gene TRBV5-1 combines with J gene TRBJ2-5; TRBD1 matches at 7 bases. There are 14 residues in the CDR3. J was trimmed by 4 bases and V by 4 bases; bases with no gene match: 7. In germline, CDR1 is SGHRS, CDR2 YFSETQ. The CDR3 DNA is TGCGCCAGCAGCCCACCACAGGGGTCAGAGACCCAGTACTTC. It yields the protein CASSPPQGSETQYF.